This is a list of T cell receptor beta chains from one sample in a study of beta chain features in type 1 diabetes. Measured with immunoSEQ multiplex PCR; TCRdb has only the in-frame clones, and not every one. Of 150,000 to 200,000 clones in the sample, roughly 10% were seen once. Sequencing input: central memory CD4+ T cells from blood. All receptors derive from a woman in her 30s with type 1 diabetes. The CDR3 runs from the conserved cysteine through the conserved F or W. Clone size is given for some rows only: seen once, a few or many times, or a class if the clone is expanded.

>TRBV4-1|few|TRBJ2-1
CASSLNPGLSHNEQFF
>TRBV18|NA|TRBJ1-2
CASSPDMSNYGYTF
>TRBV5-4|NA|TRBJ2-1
CASSRRDSSYNEQFF
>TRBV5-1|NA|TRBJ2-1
CASSPTLAGQEQFF
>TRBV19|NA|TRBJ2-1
CASSPIAGGNYNEQFF
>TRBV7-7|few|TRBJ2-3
CASSSTGQPDTQYF
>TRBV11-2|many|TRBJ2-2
CASSLLAGGNTGELFF
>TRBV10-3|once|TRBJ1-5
CATRPGQEGQPQHF
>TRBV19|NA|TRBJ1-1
CASIPGRGGENTEAFF
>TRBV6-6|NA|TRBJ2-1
CASSGASSRREQFF
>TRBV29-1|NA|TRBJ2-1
CSVDGVAMGRNEQFF
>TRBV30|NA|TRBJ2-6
CAWSAGTGASGANVLTF
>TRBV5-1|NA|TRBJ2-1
CASSLTSVSYNEQFF
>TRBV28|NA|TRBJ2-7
CASSSMRLAGVEQYF
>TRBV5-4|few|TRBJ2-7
CASSLDQGSYEQYF
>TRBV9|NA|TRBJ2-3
CASSAGLAGGNTDTQYF
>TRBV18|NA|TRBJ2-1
CASSPGMRGTADNEQFF
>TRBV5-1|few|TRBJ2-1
CASSLGTNTANEQFF
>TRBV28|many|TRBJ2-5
CASSSSSQETQYF
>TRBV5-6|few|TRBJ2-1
CASSLSRVGGVEQFF
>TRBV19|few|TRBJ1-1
CASSIAGEDEAFF
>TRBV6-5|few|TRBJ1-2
CASSSGQGYGYTF
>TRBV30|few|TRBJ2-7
CAWTGGLPKGEQYF
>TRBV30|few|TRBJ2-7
CAWSVIGYEQYF
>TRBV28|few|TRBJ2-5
CASSFWREEGRETQYF
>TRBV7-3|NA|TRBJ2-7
CASSAGGSHEQYF
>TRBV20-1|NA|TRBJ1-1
CSRATSSRAFF
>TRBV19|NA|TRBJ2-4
CASSIVGADIQYF
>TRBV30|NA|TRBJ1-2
CAWSAQGTNNYGYTF
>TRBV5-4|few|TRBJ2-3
CASSLPTDAGDTQYF
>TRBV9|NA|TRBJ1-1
CASSGMTGAGGTEAFF
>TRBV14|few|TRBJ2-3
CASSQGTSFGFSGRTPDTQYF
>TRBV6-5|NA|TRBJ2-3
CASSPPGADTQYF
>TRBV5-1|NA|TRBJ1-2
CASRAGTTNYGYTF
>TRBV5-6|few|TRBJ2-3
CASSLNPGATDTQYF
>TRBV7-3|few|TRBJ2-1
CASSFQLAGVNEQFF
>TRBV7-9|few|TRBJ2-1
CASSQDSASGSMREQFF
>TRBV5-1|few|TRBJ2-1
CASSLDASGRGEQFF
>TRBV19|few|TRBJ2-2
CASSIGGKNGELFF
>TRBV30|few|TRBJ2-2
CAWSEVRGELFF
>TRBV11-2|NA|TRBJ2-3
CASSLNPGGLTDTQYF
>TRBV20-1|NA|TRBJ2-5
CSAKAGETQYF
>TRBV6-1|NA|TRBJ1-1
CASRGHSLNTEAFF
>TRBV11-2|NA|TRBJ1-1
CASSEQGGGTEAFF
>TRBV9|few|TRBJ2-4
CASSHSNEGNIQYF